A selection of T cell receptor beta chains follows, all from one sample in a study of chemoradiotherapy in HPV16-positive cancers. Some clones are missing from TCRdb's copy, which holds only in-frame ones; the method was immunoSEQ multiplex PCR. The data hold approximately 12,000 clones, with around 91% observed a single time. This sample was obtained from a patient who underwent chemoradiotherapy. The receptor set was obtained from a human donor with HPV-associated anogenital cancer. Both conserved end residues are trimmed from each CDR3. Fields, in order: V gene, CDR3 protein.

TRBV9 ASSAKDRGGPYEQY
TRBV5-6 ASSAASDGARATNEKLF
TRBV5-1 ASSLTGDAVYNEQF
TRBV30 AWSRTMNTEAF
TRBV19 ASSIDPLYEQY
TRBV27 ASSLAGGVETQY
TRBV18 ASSQGFGYNEQF
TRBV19 ASSIGWQGFGYGYT
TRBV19 ASSITSSGANVLT
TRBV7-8 ASSSRLLRDNEQF
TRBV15 ATSRQPGLNTEAF
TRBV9 ASSVSGGAGDTQY
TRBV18 ASSPRTGLYEQY
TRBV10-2 ASSLRNQPQH
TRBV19 ASGQGESNEQF
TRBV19 ASSWGTGNNEQF
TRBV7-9 ASSLLGGQETQY
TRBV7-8 ASSSRVTAYNEQF
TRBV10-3 AISPAANEQF
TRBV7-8 ASSSQSGRFVEQY
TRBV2 ASSEARGISGNTIY
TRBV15 ATSRAGSDNEQF